The rows below give T cell receptor beta chains drawn from one sample of a study of T cell responses to AZD1222 COVID-19 vaccine. Here immunoSEQ multiplex PCR was the method, and the copy in TCRdb shows in-frame clones only, minus some. This sample has tens of thousands of clones, with under 95% found just once. The material was peripheral blood, obtained on day 0 of AZD1222 vaccination. Receptors originate from an adult in good health. Each CDR3 is given with its conserved first and last residue. The D gene is left open where the match is weak. Clone size, where shown, is once, few, many, or a class for clones that have expanded.

once | . | TRBJ1-2 | TRBV2 | TGTGCCAGCAGTGAAATGGGAAGTGGGGACTATGGCTACACCTTC | CASSEMGSGDYGYTF
. | . | TRBJ2-7 | TRBV11-2 | TGTGCCAGCAGCTTAGGTCGCTACGAGCAGTACTTC | CASSLGRYEQYF
. | . | TRBJ2-3 | TRBV7-3 | TGTGCCAGCAGCCCTCAGGGGGGTCCCACAGATACGCAGTATTTT | CASSPQGGPTDTQYF
. | . | TRBJ1-1 | TRBV5-1 | TGCGCCAGCAGCACAGGATTGAACACTGAAGCTTTCTTT | CASSTGLNTEAFF
. | TRBD1 | TRBJ2-2 | TRBV11-3 | TGTGCCAGCAGCTTAGGGACAGGGGGTTACACCGGGGAGCTGTTTTTT | CASSLGTGGYTGELFF
. | . | TRBJ1-5 | TRBV7-2 | TGTGCCAGCAGCTTGGCAGGGGCCGCCCCGCCCCAGCATTTT | CASSLAGAAPPQHF
once | TRBD1 | TRBJ2-7 | TRBV5-1 | TGCGCCAGCAGCCCCGACAGGGTACCTTACGAGCAGTACTTC | CASSPDRVPYEQYF
. | TRBD2 | TRBJ2-7 | TRBV5-6 | TGTGCCAGCAGCTCCCTCAGGACTAGCGTGCCCGAGCAGTACTTC | CASSSLRTSVPEQYF
. | . | TRBJ1-1 | TRBV15 | TGTGCCACCAGCAGAGACAGGATGAACACTGAAGCTTTCTTT | CATSRDRMNTEAFF
. | . | TRBJ2-1 | TRBV3-1/TRBV3-2 | TGTGCCAGCAGCCAAAACCTGCTCGCCGCAAATGAGCAGTTCTTC | CASSQNLLAANEQFF
. | . | TRBJ2-4 | TRBV6-5 | TGTGCCAGCAGTTACTCTGGGCTAGACAGTGACATTCAGTACTTC | CASSYSGLDSDIQYF
once | . | TRBJ1-4 | TRBV4-2 | TGTGCCAGCAGGGACCATGAAAAACTGTTTTTT | CASRDHEKLFF
few | . | TRBJ1-5 | TRBV6-5 | TGTGCCAGCAGTTTCAATGGGGGGGTTGGCCAGCCCCAGCATTTT | CASSFNGGVGQPQHF
. | TRBD1 | TRBJ1-2 | TRBV5-4 | TGTGCCAGCAGCTCACAGGGGGCCTGGGGCTACACCTTC | CASSSQGAWGYTF
. | . | TRBJ1-2 | TRBV28 | TGTGCCAGCAGTCTCCAGACAGACGCTAACTATGGCTACACCTTC | CASSLQTDANYGYTF
. | . | TRBJ2-5 | TRBV5-1 | TGCGCCAGCAGCTTGATGTCGGGTATGGAGACCCAGTACTTC | CASSLMSGMETQYF
few | . | TRBJ1-5 | TRBV2 | TGTGCCAGCAGTGAAGCCGCGGGGCAGTACAATCAGCCCCAGCATTTT | CASSEAAGQYNQPQHF
once | . | TRBJ1-5 | TRBV2 | TGTGCCAGCAGCGAAGGGGTGGGAGTATCTCAGCCCCAGCATTTT | CASSEGVGVSQPQHF
. | . | TRBJ1-1 | TRBV6-6 | TGTGCCAGCAGTAATGGACACCCGAACACTGAAGCTTTCTTT | CASSNGHPNTEAFF
. | . | TRBJ2-6 | TRBV15 | TGTGCCACCAGCAGAGACGACAGGTCCGGGGCCAACGTCCTGACTTTC | CATSRDDRSGANVLTF
. | . | TRBJ1-5 | TRBV4-3 | TGCGCCAGCAGCCAAGAGGTCTTTAAGGGTAAGCAGCCCCAGCATTTT | CASSQEVFKGKQPQHF
. | TRBD1 | TRBJ1-2 | TRBV18 | TGTGCCAGCTCACCAGGGACAGGGGCTTGGAATGGCTACACCTTC | CASSPGTGAWNGYTF
. | . | TRBJ1-3 | TRBV21-1 | TGTGCCAGCAGCAAAGTCTCCGCAGGGCCGGGTGAGATCTGTGGAAACACCATATATTTT | CASSKVSAGPGEICGNTIYF
. | TRBD1 | TRBJ2-3 | TRBV5-1 | TGCGCCAGCAGCCAAACCTTGACAGGGGGCGCTGGGACAGATACGCAGTATTTT | CASSQTLTGGAGTDTQYF
. | TRBD1 | TRBJ1-4 | TRBV28 | TGTGCCAGCAGTTCCTCCGGGGACAGGGATGAAAAACTGTTTTTT | CASSSSGDRDEKLFF
. | TRBD2 | TRBJ2-2 | TRBV7-3 | TGTGCCAGCAGCCTAACTAGCGCGGCGAACACCGGGGAGCTGTTTTTT | CASSLTSAANTGELFF
. | . | TRBJ1-4 | TRBV19 | TGTGCCAGTAGTATTTCTGTTATCGGTGAAAAACTGTTTTTT | CASSISVIGEKLFF
. | TRBD1 | TRBJ1-4 | TRBV18 | TGTGCCAGCTCACCGAAGGGCGACAGGGGAGTATCAACTAATGAAAAACTGTTTTTT | CASSPKGDRGVSTNEKLFF
once | TRBD2 | TRBJ2-3 | TRBV24-1 | TGTGCCACCAGCACTAGCGGGGGGTTAAATACGCAGTATTTT | CATSTSGGLNTQYF
. | . | TRBJ2-7 | TRBV7-2 | TGTGCCAGCAGCAGGACCGAAGCCAGAGTCTACGAGCAGTACTTC | CASSRTEARVYEQYF
once | . | TRBJ2-2 | TRBV6-2/TRBV6-3 | TGTGCCAGCAGTTTCACAGAAACCGGGGAGCTGTTTTTT | CASSFTETGELFF
. | . | TRBJ2-2 | TRBV5-1 | TGCGCCAGCAGCCTTTCAGCGTACACCGGGGAGCTGTTTTTT | CASSLSAYTGELFF
. | . | TRBJ1-1 | TRBV12-3/TRBV12-4 | TGTGCCAGCAGTTTATCGGGCAGGACTGAAGCTTTCTTT | CASSLSGRTEAFF
. | TRBD1 | TRBJ2-7 | TRBV27 | TGTGCCAGCAGCACTACAGGGGGCGGGAACGAGCAGTACTTC | CASSTTGGGNEQYF
once | . | TRBJ1-5 | TRBV7-6 | TGTGCCAGCAGCTCGACAGTATTTGATCAGCCCCAGCATTTT | CASSSTVFDQPQHF
. | . | TRBJ2-1 | TRBV5-5 | TGTGCCAGCAGCTTAGGAGGGTACAATGAGCAGTTCTTC | CASSLGGYNEQFF
. | TRBD1 | TRBJ2-5 | TRBV7-3 | TGTGCCAGCAGCTTATGGGGACAGGGGATCGGGGAGACCCAGTACTTC | CASSLWGQGIGETQYF
. | TRBD2 | TRBJ2-1 | TRBV5-1 | TGCGCCAGCAGCTTGAGACTAGCGGGGGACAATGAGCAGTTCTTC | CASSLRLAGDNEQFF
many | . | TRBJ1-5 | TRBV27 | TGTGCCAGCAGTGTGGCAGGCGACAATCAGCCCCAGCATTTT | CASSVAGDNQPQHF
. | . | TRBJ2-3 | TRBV5-1 | TGCGCCAGCAGCCCCGTCCAACTCACAGATACGCAGTATTTT | CASSPVQLTDTQYF
. | TRBD2 | TRBJ2-1 | TRBV6-1 | TGTGCCAGCAGTGTACTTAGCGGGGGGGCGGTCAATGAGCAGTTCTTC | CASSVLSGGAVNEQFF
. | . | TRBJ1-5 | TRBV5-1 | TGCGCCAGCAGCTTGAGCTCGGGGAGGGGTCAGCCCCAGCATTTT | CASSLSSGRGQPQHF
. | TRBD1 | TRBJ2-5 | TRBV18 | TGTGCCAGCTCACCACCGGACAGGGGGGGAGAGACCCAGTACTTC | CASSPPDRGGETQYF
. | . | TRBJ2-3 | TRBV7-2 | TGTGCCAGCGAGACTAGCACAGATACGCAGTATTTT | CASETSTDTQYF
. | . | TRBJ1-6 | TRBV7-9 | TGTGCCAGCAGCTTCCTAGGGGGGACGAATTCACCCCTCCACTTT | CASSFLGGTNSPLHF
. | . | TRBJ1-4 | TRBV6-1 | TGTGCCAGCAGTGAAGCCTATGGGGGGATCGGGGAACTGTTTTTT | CASSEAYGGIGELFF
. | . | TRBJ2-5 | TRBV7-3 | TGTGCCAGCAGCTTAACAGGGCTGGAGACCCAGTACTTC | CASSLTGLETQYF
once | TRBD1 | TRBJ2-7 | TRBV3-1/TRBV3-2 | TGTGCCAGCAGCCAAGATTCACAGGGGATCAACGAGCAGTACTTC | CASSQDSQGINEQYF
. | . | TRBJ2-1 | TRBV19 | TGTGCCAGTAGTCCCCTCGGCCGGAGCTACAATGAGCAGTTCTTC | CASSPLGRSYNEQFF
. | . | TRBJ1-4 | TRBV10-1 | TGCGCCAACCGGGGCAGAGTTGCAACTAATGAAAAACTGTTTTTT | CANRGRVATNEKLFF
. | . | TRBJ2-5 | TRBV7-3 | TGTGCCAGCAGCTTAAATATCGCCGAGTGGGAGACCCAGTACTTC | CASSLNIAEWETQYF
once | . | TRBJ1-5 | TRBV2 | TGTGCCAGCAGGGGACTCCTTTATAGCAATCAGCCCCAGCATTTT | CASRGLLYSNQPQHF